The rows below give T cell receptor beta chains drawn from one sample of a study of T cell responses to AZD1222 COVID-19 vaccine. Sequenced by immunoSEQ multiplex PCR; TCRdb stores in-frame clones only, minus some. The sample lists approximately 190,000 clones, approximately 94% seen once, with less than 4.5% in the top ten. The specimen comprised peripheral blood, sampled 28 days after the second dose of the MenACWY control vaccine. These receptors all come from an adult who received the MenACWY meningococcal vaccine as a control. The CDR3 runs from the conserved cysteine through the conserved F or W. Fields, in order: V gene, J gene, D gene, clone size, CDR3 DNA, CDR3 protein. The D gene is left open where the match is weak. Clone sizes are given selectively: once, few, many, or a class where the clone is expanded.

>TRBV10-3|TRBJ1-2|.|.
TGTGCCATCAGTGAGTCTTTGGCAGGGAAAATAAATGGCTACACCTTC
CAISESLAGKINGYTF
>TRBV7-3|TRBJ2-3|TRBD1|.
TGTGCCAGCAGCATGACAGGGGGGTCCACAGATACGCAGTATTTT
CASSMTGGSTDTQYF
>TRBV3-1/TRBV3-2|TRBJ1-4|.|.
TGTGCCAGCAGCCATCCGCCCCCCCGCGGGAGGTTTTTT
CASSHPPPRGRFF
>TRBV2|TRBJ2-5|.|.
TGTGCCAGCAGTGGACAAAACACAGGGTTTCGGGAGACCCAGTACTTC
CASSGQNTGFRETQYF
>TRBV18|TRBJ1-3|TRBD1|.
TGTGCCAGCTCACCCCCTGACAGGGTGAACACCATATATTTT
CASSPPDRVNTIYF
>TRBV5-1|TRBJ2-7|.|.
TGCGCCAGCAGCTTGGCCCCCCAGCTCTCCTACGAGCAGTACTTC
CASSLAPQLSYEQYF
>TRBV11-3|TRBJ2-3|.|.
TGTGCCAGCAGCTTCTTTGTAGGTGGGAGTTCGGGAGAAAGCACAGATACGCAGTATTTT
CASSFFVGGSSGESTDTQYF
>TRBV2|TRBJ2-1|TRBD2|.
TGTGCCAGCAGTGAGCGGGAGGTTTATTACAATGAGCAGTTCTTC
CASSEREVYYNEQFF
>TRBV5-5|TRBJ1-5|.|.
TGTGCCAGCAGCTTGAATGGGGCAGGCCTAAATAATCAGCCCCAGCATTTT
CASSLNGAGLNNQPQHF
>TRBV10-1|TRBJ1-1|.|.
TGCGCCAGCAGTGAGGGGAACACTGAAGCTTTCTTT
CASSEGNTEAFF
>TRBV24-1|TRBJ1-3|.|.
TGTGCCACCAGTGCCCCTCCCGGGGAAGGGGCCCCTGGAAACACCATATATTTT
CATSAPPGEGAPGNTIYF
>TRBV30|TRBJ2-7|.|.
TGTGCCTGGACGAGGCCGGAATTATACGAGCAGTACTTC
CAWTRPELYEQYF
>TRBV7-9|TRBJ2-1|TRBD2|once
TGTGCCAGCAGCCAGCGCATGACTAGCGGGAGACCTGAGCAGTTCTTC
CASSQRMTSGRPEQFF
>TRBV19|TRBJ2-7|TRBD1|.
TGTGCCAGTAGACGCCGAACCGGGACAGGGGGCCACGAGCAGTACTTC
CASRRRTGTGGHEQYF
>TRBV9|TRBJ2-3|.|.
TGTGCCAGCAGCGTAGGGTTAGTAGATACGCAGTATTTT
CASSVGLVDTQYF
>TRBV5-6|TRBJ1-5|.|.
TGTGCCAGCAGCTCGCAGGGCCTCGGCAATCAGCCCCAGCATTTT
CASSSQGLGNQPQHF
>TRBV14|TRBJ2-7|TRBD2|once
TGTGCCAGCAGCCGACTCCCGGGACTAGCGGGGAGCTCCTACGAGCAGTACTTC
CASSRLPGLAGSSYEQYF
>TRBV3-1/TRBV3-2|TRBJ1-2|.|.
TGTGCCAGCAGCCAAAGTAGACGAACAGCTAACTATGGCTACACCTTC
CASSQSRRTANYGYTF
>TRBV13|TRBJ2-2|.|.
TGTGCCAGCAGCTCAGAGCGGACCGGGGAGCTGTTTTTT
CASSSERTGELFF
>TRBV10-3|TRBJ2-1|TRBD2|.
TGTGCCGGGAGGGGGACTAGATTCAATGAGCAGTTCTTC
CAGRGTRFNEQFF
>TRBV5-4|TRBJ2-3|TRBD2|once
TGTGCCAGCAGCGCCCGGCTAGCGGGGACCAGCACAGATACGCAGTATTTT
CASSARLAGTSTDTQYF
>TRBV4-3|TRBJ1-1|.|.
TGCGCCAGCAGCCAAGATCCCAGGACTGAAGCTTTCTTT
CASSQDPRTEAFF
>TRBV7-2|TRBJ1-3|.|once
TGTGCCAGCAGCGAGTGGATCAGGGATGGAAACACCATATATTTT
CASSEWIRDGNTIYF
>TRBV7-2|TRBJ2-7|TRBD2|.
TGTGCCAGCAGCATTGGACTAGCGGGAGGGCGGGAGCAGTACTTC
CASSIGLAGGREQYF
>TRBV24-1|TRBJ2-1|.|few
TGTGCCACCAGTCCCTCCCGGGGGAGTAACAATGAGCAGTTCTTC
CATSPSRGSNNEQFF
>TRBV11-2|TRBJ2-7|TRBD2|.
TGTGCCAGCAGCTTAGGGCTAGCGGGAACCTACGAGCAGTACTTC
CASSLGLAGTYEQYF
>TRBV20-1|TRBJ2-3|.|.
TGCAGTGCTAGCCTTTCAGATACGCAGTATTTT
CSASLSDTQYF
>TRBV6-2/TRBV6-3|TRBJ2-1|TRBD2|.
TGTGCCAGCAGTTACAATAGGGCGGGAGCGGACAATGAGCAGTTCTTC
CASSYNRAGADNEQFF
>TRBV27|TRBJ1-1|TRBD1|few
TGTGCCAGCAGCGCACAGGGGGCGAACACTGAAGCTTTCTTT
CASSAQGANTEAFF
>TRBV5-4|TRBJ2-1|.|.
TGTGCCAGCAGCTCCGACTACAATGAGCAGTTCTTC
CASSSDYNEQFF
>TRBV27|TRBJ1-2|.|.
TGTGCCAGCAGTTCCGGGGGGAGTAGGGACTATGGCTACACCTTC
CASSSGGSRDYGYTF
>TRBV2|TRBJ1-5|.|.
TGTGCCAGCAGTGAGGGGCGGTCGATTAGTGCCCAGCATTTT
CASSEGRSISAQHF
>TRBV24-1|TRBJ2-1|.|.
TGTGCCACCGGGGGAGTAGTTTACAGTGAGCAGTTCTTC
CATGGVVYSEQFF
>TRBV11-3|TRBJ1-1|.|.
TGTGCCAGCAGCTTGGTGGGCATGATGAACACTGAAGCTTTCTTT
CASSLVGMMNTEAFF
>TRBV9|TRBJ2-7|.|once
TGTGCCAGCAGCGTAATGTCAGACTCCTACGAGCAGTACTTC
CASSVMSDSYEQYF
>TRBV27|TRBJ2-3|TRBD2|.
TGTGCCAGCATGCTAGCGGGAGTAGGAACGCAGTATTTT
CASMLAGVGTQYF
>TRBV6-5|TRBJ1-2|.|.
TGTGCCAGCAGCCCACCGCAGGGGTATGGCTACACCTTC
CASSPPQGYGYTF
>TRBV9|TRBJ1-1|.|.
TGTGCCAGCAGCCCGTTGGGCCGCAGGGTGGCTGAAGCTTTCTTT
CASSPLGRRVAEAFF
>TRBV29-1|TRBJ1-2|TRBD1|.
TGCAGCGTTGAAGCGACAGGGGGTGTTGGCTACACCTTC
CSVEATGGVGYTF
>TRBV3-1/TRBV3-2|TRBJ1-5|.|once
TGTGCCAGCAGCCAGGGACGGAATCAGCCCCAGCATTTT
CASSQGRNQPQHF
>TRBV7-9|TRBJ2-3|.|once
TGTGCCAGCAGCTTAGAGGTTGGGGGCACAGATACGCAGTATTTT
CASSLEVGGTDTQYF
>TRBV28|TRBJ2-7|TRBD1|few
TGTGCCAGCAGTTCGCGGCCCGGGACAGGCCCCTACGAGCAGTACTTC
CASSSRPGTGPYEQYF
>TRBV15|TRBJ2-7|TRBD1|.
TGTGCCACCAGCAAACCCGGGACAGCCAATCCCTCCTACGAGCAGTACTTC
CATSKPGTANPSYEQYF
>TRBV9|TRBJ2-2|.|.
TGTGCCAGCAGCGACAGGGGGGGCAACACCGGGGAGCTGTTTTTT
CASSDRGGNTGELFF
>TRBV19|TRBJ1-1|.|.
TGTGCCAGTAGTAAACAGGGAAGAGGCACTGAAGCTTTCTTT
CASSKQGRGTEAFF
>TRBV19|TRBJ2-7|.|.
TGTGCCAGTAGTATGGGGACCTTGACGGTGCAGTACTTC
CASSMGTLTVQYF
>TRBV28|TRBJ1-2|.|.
TGTGCCAGCAGTGGGAGTTGGGCTTCTTCATATGGCTACACCTTC
CASSGSWASSYGYTF
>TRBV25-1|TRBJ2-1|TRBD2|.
TGTGCCAGCAGTGAATCAAGGACTAGCGCTTGGTTGGAGCAGTTCTTC
CASSESRTSAWLEQFF
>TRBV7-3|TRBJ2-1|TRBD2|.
TGTGCCAGCAGCCCCGGGACTAGCGGCACCACGGGGCAGTTCTTC
CASSPGTSGTTGQFF
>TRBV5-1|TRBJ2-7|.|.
TGCGCCAGCAGCCGTGATCTAGGAAGCGCCTACGAGCAGTACTTC
CASSRDLGSAYEQYF
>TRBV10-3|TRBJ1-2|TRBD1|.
TGTGCCATCAGTGATCAACAGGGGTCCTATGGCTACACCTTC
CAISDQQGSYGYTF
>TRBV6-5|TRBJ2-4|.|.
TGTGCCAGCAGTTCTCCGGGTCTAGGCAAAAACATTCAGTACTTC
CASSSPGLGKNIQYF